What follows are 15 T cell receptor beta chains derived from one specimen sequenced in a study of T cell repertoires in cytomegalovirus infection. MiXCR, applied by TCRdb to the reads, yields one record per CDR3 protein. The sample holds over 300,000 distinct CDR3 sequences, roughly 15% seen once. Sequencing was performed on PBMCs. The receptors were sampled from a human donor in good health (CMV status not recorded). Some clones in this sample may be carry-over from other donors' samples.

The chain has TRBV5-1 and TRBJ2-3; possibly TRBD1 for D (5 bases). CDR3 size: 15 residues. Germline loops: CDR1 SGHRS, CDR2 YFSETQ. V was clipped by 1 base and J by 0 bases, with 9 bases between them. CDR3 region: CASSLSGISTDTQYF. As DNA, the CDR3 is TGCGCCAGCAGCTTGTCAGGGATTAGCACAGATACGCAGTATTTT.

V gene TRBV13 combines with J gene TRBJ1-2; the match to TRBD1 covers 7 bases. The CDR3 sequence is 15 residues long. Germline-derived CDR1 and CDR2 are PRHDT and FYEKMQ (reference sequence). After removal of 0 bases from V and 1 base from J, the junction contained 2 bases not matched to a gene. The CDR3 protein is CASSLGQGDNYGYTF. CDR3 DNA: TGTGCCAGCAGCTTAGGGCAGGGGGATAACTATGGCTACACCTTC.

This clonotype was seen more than once but under ten times. J is TRBJ2-5 and V is TRBV10-3, with TRBD2 matching 12 bases. After removal of 5 bases from V and 2 bases from J, the junction contained 6 bases not matched to a gene. The CDR3 is made up of 16 amino acids. In germline, CDR1 is ENHRY, CDR2 SYGVKD. As DNA, the CDR3 is TGTGCCATCAGTAAACTAGCGGGGGGATCACAAGAGACCCAGTACTTC. Translating gives CAISKLAGGSQETQYF.

This chain uses TRBV5-1 with TRBJ1-4; D might be TRBD1 (6 bases). V was trimmed by 1 base and J by 5 bases, leaving 12 bases between them. This CDR3 has 15 residues. The germline CDR1 and CDR2 sequences are SGHRS and YFSETQ. CDR3 nucleotides: TGCGCCAGCAGCTTGCAACAGGGTAGGAATGAAAAACTGTTTTTT. Its translation: CASSLQQGRNEKLFF.

This chain uses TRBV7-3 with TRBJ2-7; the D gene is possibly TRBD1 (6 bases). This CDR3 is 14 amino acids long. The germline V gene has CDR1 SGHTA and CDR2 FQGTGA. V was pared by 4 bases and J by 3 bases, with 13 bases between. The CDR3 bases are TGTGCCAGCAGCTCCGAATACAGGGACTACGAGCAGTACTTC. Protein: CASSSEYRDYEQYF. Full variable domain (missing parts from reference TRBV7-3 and TRBJ2-7): GAGVSQTPSNKVTEKGKYVELRCDPISGHTALYWYRQSLGQGPEFLIYFQGTGAADDSGLPNDRFFAVRPEGSVSTLKIQRTERGDSAVYLCASSSEYRDYEQYFGPGTRLTVT.

This clonotype was seen ten or more times. The CDR3 is CASSLGTSGGLQETQYF. As DNA, the CDR3 is TGTGCCAGCAGCTTAGGGACTAGCGGGGGACTACAAGAGACCCAGTACTTC. The chain couples TRBV7-2 to TRBJ2-5, with TRBD2 matching 13 bases. The CDR3 extends over 17 amino acids. CDR1 is SGHTA and CDR2 is FQGNSA in the germline V gene. V dropped 1 base and J dropped 2; count of bases not matched to a gene: 4.

This clonotype has a count of ten or more. The chain combines TRBV10-3 with TRBJ1-4; D gene ambiguous. V was cut by 0 bases and J by 0 bases, with 11 bases left in between. This CDR3 has 17 residues. Germline CDR1 reads ENHRY; CDR2 reads SYGVKD. CDR3 coding DNA: TGTGCCATCAGTGAGTCGATAGGGCAGTCAACTAATGAAAAACTGTTTTTT. Residues: CAISESIGQSTNEKLFF.

Ten or more counts support this clonotype. The genes are TRBV11-2 and TRBJ2-5, with TRBD2 matching over 11 bases. Germline CDR1 SGHAT, CDR2 FQNNGV. This CDR3 has 15 residues. Germline trimming cut 5 bases from V and 1 base from J; bases unmatched to any gene: 3. The CDR3 coding sequence is TGTGCCAGCAGCGGCACTAGCGGGGGCCAAGAGACCCAGTACTTC. It codes for CASSGTSGGQETQYF.

This clonotype has just a few counts. The chain combines TRBV6-6 with TRBJ2-5; D is unclear. V shed 2 bases and J shed 4 bases, with 5 bases lying between them. This CDR3 spans 12 amino acids. Per the germline V gene, CDR1 is MNHNY and CDR2 is SVGAGI (reference sequence). The CDR3 DNA follows: TGTGCCAGCAGTTACCGCTCAGAGACCCAGTACTTC. This gives the protein CASSYRSETQYF.

The chain recombines TRBV5-8 with TRBJ2-1; D gene unclear. Trimming pared 2 bases from V and 0 bases from J, leaving 9 bases between. The length of the CDR3 is 15 residues. Germline-derived CDR1 and CDR2 are SGHTS and YDEGEE. CDR3 bases: TGTGCCAGCAGCTTTGGCGTTTTCTCCTACAATGAGCAGTTCTTC. Encoded protein: CASSFGVFSYNEQFF.

This clonotype was seen a handful of times. The rearrangement uses TRBV6-5 and TRBJ2-6; perhaps TRBD2 as D (6 bases). Germline V gene sequence: CDR1 MNHEY, CDR2 SVGAGI. The CDR3 runs to 16 residues. Trimming stripped 5 bases from V and 2 bases from J, with 13 bases between. CDR3 protein: CASSTRETAGANVLTF. CDR3 nucleotide sequence: TGTGCCAGCAGTACTCGGGAGACAGCTGGGGCCAACGTCCTGACTTTC.

This clonotype was recorded at least ten times. The V and J genes are TRBV7-2 and TRBJ2-1; no reliable D call. The CDR3 sequence is 14 residues long. Germline V gene lookup returns CDR1 SGHTA and CDR2 FQGNSA. V lost 2 bases to trimming and J lost 6 bases, with 11 bases between them. DNA of the CDR3: TGTGCCAGCAGCTTATATAGTAGTGTCAATGAGCAGTTCTTC. Translation: CASSLYSSVNEQFF.

This clonotype was seen repeatedly, ten times or more. J is TRBJ2-4 and V is TRBV28; TRBD1 matches 12 bases. This CDR3 contains 14 residues. The germline gives CDR1 MDHEN, CDR2 SYDVKM. V lost 6 bases to trimming and J lost 7 bases; unmatched junction nucleotides: 4. The CDR3 region has the DNA TGTGCCAGCAGCAGTGGGACAGGGGGCAACATTCAGTACTTC. This translates into CASSSGTGGNIQYF. Using reference TRBV28 and TRBJ2-4 for the parts outside the CDR3, the full variable domain is DVKVTQSSRYLVKRTGEKVFLECVQDMDHENMFWYRQDPGLGLRLIYFSYDVKMKEKGDIPEGYSVSREKKERFSLILESASTNQTSMYLCASSSGTGGNIQYFGAGTRLSVL.

This clonotype has a handful of counts. The chain couples TRBV28 to TRBJ2-6, with D perhaps TRBD1 (6 bases). The V and J ends lost 5 bases and 0 bases respectively, with 17 bases between them. Per germline, CDR1 MDHEN and CDR2 SYDVKM. The CDR3 spans 18 residues. The CDR3 loop is CASSHQTGSGSGANVLTF. DNA for the CDR3: TGTGCCAGCAGTCATCAGACAGGTTCCGGCTCTGGGGCCAACGTCCTGACTTTC.

V gene TRBV28 combines with J gene TRBJ2-3, with D possibly being TRBD1 (6 bases). The germline V gene has CDR1 MDHEN and CDR2 SYDVKM. The CDR3 length is 16 residues. Between the trimmed V and J ends, which lost 2 bases and 4 bases, there was a span of 16 bases. In nucleotides, the CDR3 is TGTGCCAGCAGTTTACACAGGGCGGACAACTCAGATACGCAGTATTTT. Its protein product is CASSLHRADNSDTQYF.